This T cell receptor (beta chain) is drawn from a study of T cell repertoires in cytomegalovirus infection. Findings and caveats of the study: CMV-specific HLA-C-restricted TCR beta clonotypes dominated the ex vivo response. Pooled public TCR beta family frequency picked out CMV carriers with the relevant HLA.

This clonotype was seen many times. Its antigen remains unidentified. CDR3 length equals 12 residues. V lost 7 bases to trimming and J lost 4 bases, with 11 bases between them. Germline V lookup: CDR1 MDHEN, CDR2 SYDVKM. TCRdb re-derived calls from the reads in MiXCR, one entry per CDR3 protein. The sample has about 600,000 distinct CDR3 sequences, approximately 24% seen once; the top ten hold 7.5% to 9%. The clonotype was recovered from a human donor in good health (CMV status not recorded). Some clones in this sample may be carry-over from other donors' samples. The sequenced sample consisted of CD8+ T cells from PBMCs. The V gene is TRBV28, the J gene TRBJ2-7; either TRBD1 or TRBD2 may fit D (6 bases each). The CDR3: CASTQGRYEQYV. The CDR3 DNA follows: TGTGCCAGCACCCAGGGGAGGTACGAGCAGTACGTC.